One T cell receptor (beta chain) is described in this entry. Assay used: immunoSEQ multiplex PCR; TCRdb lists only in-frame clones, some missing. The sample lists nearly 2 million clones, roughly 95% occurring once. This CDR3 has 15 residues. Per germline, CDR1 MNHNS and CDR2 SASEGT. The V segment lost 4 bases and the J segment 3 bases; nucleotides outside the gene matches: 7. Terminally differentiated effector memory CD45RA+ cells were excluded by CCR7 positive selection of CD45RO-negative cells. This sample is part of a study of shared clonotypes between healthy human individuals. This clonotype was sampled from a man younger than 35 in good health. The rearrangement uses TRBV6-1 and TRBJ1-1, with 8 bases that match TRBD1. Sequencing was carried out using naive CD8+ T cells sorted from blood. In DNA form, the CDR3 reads TGTGCCAGCAGTGTCAGGACAGGGAGAGACACTGAAGCTTTCTTT. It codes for CASSVRTGRDTEAFF.